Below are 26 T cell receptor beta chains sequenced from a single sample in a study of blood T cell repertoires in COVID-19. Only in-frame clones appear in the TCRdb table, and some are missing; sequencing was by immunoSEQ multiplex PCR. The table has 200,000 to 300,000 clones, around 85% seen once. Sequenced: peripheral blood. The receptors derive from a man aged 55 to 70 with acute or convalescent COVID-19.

This chain's CDR3 is CAWIGVVNSPLHF. The CDR3, as DNA: TGTGCCTGGATTGGAGTCGTTAATTCACCCCTCCACTTT. The rearrangement joins TRBV30 to TRBJ1-6; no firm D call. In germline, CDR1 is GTSNPN, CDR2 SVGIG (reference sequence). This CDR3 is 13 amino acids long. Trimming removed 4 bases from V and 6 bases from J, with 10 bases in between.

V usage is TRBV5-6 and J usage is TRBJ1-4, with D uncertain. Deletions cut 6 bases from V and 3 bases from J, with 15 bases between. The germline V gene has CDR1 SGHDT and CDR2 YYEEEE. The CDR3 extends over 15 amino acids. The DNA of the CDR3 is TGTGCCAGCACTGCCAATGCCTACCCTAATGAAAAACTGTTTTTT. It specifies CASTANAYPNEKLFF.

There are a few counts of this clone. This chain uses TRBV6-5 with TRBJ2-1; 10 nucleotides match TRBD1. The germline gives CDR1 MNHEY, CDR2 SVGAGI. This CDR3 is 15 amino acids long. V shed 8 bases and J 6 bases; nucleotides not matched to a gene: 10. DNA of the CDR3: TGTGCCAGCGCCTCTCGACAGGGGGCTTTCAATGAGCAGTTCTTC. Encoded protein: CASASRQGAFNEQFF.

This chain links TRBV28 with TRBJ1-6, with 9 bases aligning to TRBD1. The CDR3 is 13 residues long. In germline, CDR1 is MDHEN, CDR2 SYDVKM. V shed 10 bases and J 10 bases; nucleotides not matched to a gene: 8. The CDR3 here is CAITGTGWSPLHF. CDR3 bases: TGTGCCATCACCGGGACAGGGTGGTCACCCCTCCACTTT. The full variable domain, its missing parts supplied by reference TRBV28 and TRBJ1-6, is DVKVTQSSRYLVKRTGEKVFLECVQDMDHENMFWYRQDPGLGLRLIYFSYDVKMKEKGDIPEGYSVSREKKERFSLILESASTNQTSMYLCAITGTGWSPLHFGNGTRLTVT.

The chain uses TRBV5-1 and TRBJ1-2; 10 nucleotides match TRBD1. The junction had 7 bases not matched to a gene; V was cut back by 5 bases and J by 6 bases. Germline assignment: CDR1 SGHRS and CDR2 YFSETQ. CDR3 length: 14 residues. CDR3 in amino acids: CASRMGQGTDGYTF. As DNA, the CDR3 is TGCGCCAGCAGGATGGGACAGGGGACGGATGGCTACACCTTC.

The CDR3 DNA follows: TGTGCCTGGAGTCTCCTCCGTTACACCGGGGAGCTGTTTTTT. Amino acid sequence: CAWSLLRYTGELFF. This rearrangement joins TRBV30 to TRBJ2-2, with D uncertain. The V end lost 2 bases, the J end lost 3 bases, and 10 bases lay between the germline ends. Germline loops: CDR1 GTSNPN, CDR2 SVGIG (reference sequence). CDR3 length equals 14 residues.

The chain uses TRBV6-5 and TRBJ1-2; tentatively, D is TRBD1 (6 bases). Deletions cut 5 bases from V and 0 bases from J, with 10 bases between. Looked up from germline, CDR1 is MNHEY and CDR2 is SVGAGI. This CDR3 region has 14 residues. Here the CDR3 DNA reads TGTGCCAGCAGTCGGGACAATGCTAACTATGGCTACACCTTC. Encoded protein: CASSRDNANYGYTF.

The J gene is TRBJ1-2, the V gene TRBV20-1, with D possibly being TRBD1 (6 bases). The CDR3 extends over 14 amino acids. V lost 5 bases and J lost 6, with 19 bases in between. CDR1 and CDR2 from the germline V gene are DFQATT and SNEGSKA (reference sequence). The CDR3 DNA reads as TGCAGTGCTGGTGACCTCCACAGGGAGCATGGCTACACCTTC. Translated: CSAGDLHREHGYTF.

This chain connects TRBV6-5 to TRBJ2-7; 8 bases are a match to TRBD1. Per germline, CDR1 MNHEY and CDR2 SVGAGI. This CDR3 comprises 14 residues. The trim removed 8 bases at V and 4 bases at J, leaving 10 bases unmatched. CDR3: CASVYGQGFYEQYF. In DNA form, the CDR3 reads TGTGCCAGCGTTTACGGACAGGGATTTTACGAGCAGTACTTC.

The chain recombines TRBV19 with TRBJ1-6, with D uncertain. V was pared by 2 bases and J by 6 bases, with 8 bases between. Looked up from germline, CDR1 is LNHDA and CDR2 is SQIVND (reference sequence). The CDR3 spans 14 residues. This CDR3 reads CASSIQASNSPLHF. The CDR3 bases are TGTGCCAGTAGTATACAGGCGTCTAATTCACCCCTCCACTTT.

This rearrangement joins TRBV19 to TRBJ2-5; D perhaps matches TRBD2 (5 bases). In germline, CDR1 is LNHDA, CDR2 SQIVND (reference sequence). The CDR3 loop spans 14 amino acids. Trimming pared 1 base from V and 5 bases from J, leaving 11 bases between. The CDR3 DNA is TGTGCCAGTAGTATAGGGCCAGGCGGGGAGACCCAGTACTTC. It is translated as CASSIGPGGETQYF.

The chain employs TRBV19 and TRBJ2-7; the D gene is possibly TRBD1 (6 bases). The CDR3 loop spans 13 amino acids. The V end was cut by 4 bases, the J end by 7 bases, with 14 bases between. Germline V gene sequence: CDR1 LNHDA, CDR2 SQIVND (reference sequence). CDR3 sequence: CASSTSGVGEQYF. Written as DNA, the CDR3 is TGTGCCAGTAGTACCTCAGGGGTAGGGGAGCAGTACTTC.

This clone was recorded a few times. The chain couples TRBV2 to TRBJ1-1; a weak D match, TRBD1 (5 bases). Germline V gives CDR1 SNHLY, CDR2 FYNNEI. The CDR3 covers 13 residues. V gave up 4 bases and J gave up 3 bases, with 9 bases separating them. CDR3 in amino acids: CASSGDRYTEAFF. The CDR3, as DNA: TGTGCCAGCAGTGGCGACAGATACACTGAAGCTTTCTTT.

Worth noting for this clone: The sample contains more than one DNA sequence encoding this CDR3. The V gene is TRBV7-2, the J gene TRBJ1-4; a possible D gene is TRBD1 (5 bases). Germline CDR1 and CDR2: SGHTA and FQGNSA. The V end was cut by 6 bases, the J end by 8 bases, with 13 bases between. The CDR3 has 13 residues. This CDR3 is CASSPPGGEKLFF. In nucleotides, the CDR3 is TGTGCCAGCAGTCCCCCGGGGGGAGAAAAACTGTTTTTT.

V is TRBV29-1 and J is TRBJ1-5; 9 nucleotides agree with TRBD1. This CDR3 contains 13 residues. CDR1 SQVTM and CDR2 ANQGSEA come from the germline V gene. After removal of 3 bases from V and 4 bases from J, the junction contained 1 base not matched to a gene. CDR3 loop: CSVETGGNQPQHF. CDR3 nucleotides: TGCAGCGTTGAGACAGGGGGGAATCAGCCCCAGCATTTT.

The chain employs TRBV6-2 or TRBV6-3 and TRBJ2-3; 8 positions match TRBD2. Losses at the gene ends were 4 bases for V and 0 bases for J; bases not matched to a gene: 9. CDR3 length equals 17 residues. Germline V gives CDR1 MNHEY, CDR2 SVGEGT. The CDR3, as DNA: TGTGCCAGCAGTTCCTTGCGGGAGGTCCCTAGCACAGATACGCAGTATTTT. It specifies CASSSLREVPSTDTQYF.

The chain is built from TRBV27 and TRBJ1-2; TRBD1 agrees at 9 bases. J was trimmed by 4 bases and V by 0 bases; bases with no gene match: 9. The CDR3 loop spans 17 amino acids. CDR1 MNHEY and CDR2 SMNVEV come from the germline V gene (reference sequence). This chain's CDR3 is CASSLSPGTGNIYGYTF. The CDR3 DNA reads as TGTGCCAGCAGTTTATCGCCCGGGACAGGGAACATCTATGGCTACACCTTC.

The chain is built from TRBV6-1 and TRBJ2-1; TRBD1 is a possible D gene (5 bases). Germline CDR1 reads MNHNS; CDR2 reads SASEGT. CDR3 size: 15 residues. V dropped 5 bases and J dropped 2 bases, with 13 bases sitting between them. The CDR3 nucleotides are TGTGCCAGCAGTCCCCCGCAGGGTACCTACAATGAGCAGTTCTTC. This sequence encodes CASSPPQGTYNEQFF.

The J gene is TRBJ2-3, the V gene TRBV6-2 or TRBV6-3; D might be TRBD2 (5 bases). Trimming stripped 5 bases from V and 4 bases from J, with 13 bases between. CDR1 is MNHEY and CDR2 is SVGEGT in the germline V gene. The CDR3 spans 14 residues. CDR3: CASSLIGEADTQYF. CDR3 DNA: TGTGCCAGCAGTCTAATCGGGGAAGCAGATACGCAGTATTTT.

The CDR3 protein is CASSSGLAGVTYNEQFF. DNA of the CDR3: TGTGCCAGCAGCTCGGGACTAGCGGGAGTTACCTACAATGAGCAGTTCTTC. The J gene is TRBJ2-1, the V gene TRBV7-3; 14 nucleotides agree with TRBD2. Trimming removed 4 bases from V and 2 bases from J; junction bases left unmatched: 4. Germline V lookup: CDR1 SGHTA, CDR2 FQGTGA. The CDR3 has 17 residues.

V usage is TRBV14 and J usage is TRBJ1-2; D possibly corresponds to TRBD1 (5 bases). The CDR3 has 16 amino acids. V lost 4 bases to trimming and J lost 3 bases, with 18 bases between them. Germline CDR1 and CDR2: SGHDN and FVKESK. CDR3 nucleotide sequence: TGTGCCAGCAGCCCCTCTTTTTGGGGCCTTGACTATGGCTACACCTTC. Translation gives CASSPSFWGLDYGYTF.

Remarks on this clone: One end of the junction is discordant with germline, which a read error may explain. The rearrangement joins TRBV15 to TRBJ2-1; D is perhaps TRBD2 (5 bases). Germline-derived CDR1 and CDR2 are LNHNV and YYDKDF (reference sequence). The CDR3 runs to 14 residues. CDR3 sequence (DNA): TGTGCCACCAGCAGAGATCACGGAGGAGGTGCCCAAGTCTTC. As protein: CATSRDHGGGAQVF.

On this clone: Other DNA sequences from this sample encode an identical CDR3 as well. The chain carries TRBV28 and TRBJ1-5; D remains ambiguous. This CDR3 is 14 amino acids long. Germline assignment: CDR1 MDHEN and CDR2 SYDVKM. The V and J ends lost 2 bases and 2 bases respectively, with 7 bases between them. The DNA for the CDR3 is TGTGCCAGCAGTTTAACCGGGGGCAATCAGCCCCAGCATTTT. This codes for CASSLTGGNQPQHF.

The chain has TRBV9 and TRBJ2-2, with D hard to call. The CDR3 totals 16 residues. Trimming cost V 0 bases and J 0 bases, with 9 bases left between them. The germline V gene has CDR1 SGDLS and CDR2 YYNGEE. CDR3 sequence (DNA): TGTGCCAGCAGCGTAGCCCGGTCCTCGAACACCGGGGAGCTGTTTTTT. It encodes CASSVARSSNTGELFF.

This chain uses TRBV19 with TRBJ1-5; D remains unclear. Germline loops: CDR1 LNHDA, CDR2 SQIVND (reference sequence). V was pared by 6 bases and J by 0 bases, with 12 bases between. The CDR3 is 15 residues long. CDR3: CASSSELISNQPQHF. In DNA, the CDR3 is TGTGCCAGTAGCTCGGAGTTGATTAGCAATCAGCCCCAGCATTTT. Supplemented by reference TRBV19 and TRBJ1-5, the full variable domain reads DGGITQSPKYLFRKEGQNVTLSCEQNLNHDAMYWYRQDPGQGLRLIYYSQIVNDFQKGDIAEGYSVSREKKESFPLTVTSAQKNPTAFYLCASSSELISNQPQHFGDGTRLSIL.

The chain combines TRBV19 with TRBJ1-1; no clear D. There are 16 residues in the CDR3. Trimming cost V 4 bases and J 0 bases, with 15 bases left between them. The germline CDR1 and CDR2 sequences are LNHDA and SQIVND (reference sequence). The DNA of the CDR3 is TGTGCCAGTAGTAAGCGGGGAGTGGCCTTGAACACTGAAGCTTTCTTT. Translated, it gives CASSKRGVALNTEAFF.